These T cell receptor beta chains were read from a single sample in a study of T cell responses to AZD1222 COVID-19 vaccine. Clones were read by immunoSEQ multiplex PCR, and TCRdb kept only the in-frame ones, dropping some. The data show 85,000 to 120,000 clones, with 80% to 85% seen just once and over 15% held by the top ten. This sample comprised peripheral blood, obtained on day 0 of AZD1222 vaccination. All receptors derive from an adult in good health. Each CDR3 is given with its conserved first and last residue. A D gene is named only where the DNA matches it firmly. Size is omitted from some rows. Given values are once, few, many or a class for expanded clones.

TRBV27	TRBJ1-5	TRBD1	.	CASSSTGGSNQPQHF	TGTGCCAGCAGTTCGACAGGGGGGAGCAATCAGCCCCAGCATTTT
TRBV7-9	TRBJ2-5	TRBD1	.	CASSLARQGQETQYF	TGTGCCAGCAGCTTAGCAAGACAGGGGCAAGAGACCCAGTACTTC
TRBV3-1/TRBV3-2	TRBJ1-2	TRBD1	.	CASSHRGQNYGYTF	TGTGCCAGCAGCCACAGGGGGCAAAACTATGGCTACACCTTC
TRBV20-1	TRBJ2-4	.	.	CKEGWGNIQYF	TGCAAAGAAGGGTGGGGGAACATTCAGTACTTC
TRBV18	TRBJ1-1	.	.	CASSTNTEAFF	TGTGCCAGCTCGACGAACACTGAAGCTTTCTTT
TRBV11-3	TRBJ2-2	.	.	CASSLSNTNTGELFF	TGTGCCAGCAGCTTAAGTAACACGAACACCGGGGAGCTGTTTTTT
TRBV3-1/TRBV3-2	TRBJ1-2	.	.	CASSQEKRVIGYTF	TGTGCCAGCAGCCAAGAGAAAAGGGTTATTGGCTACACCTTC
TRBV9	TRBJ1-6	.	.	CASSAGTNNSPLHF	TGTGCCAGCAGCGCCGGAACTAATAATTCACCCCTCCACTTT
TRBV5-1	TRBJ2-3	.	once	CASRSAQSARTDTQYF	TGCGCCAGCAGGTCGGCCCAGTCGGCCCGCACAGATACGCAGTATTTT
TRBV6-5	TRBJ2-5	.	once	CASSTGAWYQETQYF	TGTGCCAGCAGTACGGGGGCGTGGTACCAAGAGACCCAGTACTTC
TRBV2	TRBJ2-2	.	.	CASTEQRTNTGELFF	TGTGCCAGCACCGAGCAGCGGACGAACACCGGGGAGCTGTTTTTT
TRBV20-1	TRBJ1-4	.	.	CSASDNEKLFF	TGCAGTGCTTCCGATAATGAAAAACTGTTTTTT
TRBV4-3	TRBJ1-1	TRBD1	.	CASSQPDRDRAEAFF	TGCGCCAGCAGCCAACCCGACAGAGACAGGGCTGAAGCTTTCTTT
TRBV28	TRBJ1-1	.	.	CASSKFLQAFF	TGTGCCAGCAGTAAGTTTTTACAAGCTTTCTTT
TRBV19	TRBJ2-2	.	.	CASSSGLNTGELFF	TGTGCCAGTAGTTCGGGACTTAACACCGGGGAGCTGTTTTTT
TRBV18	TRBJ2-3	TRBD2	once	CASSPGLAGVLFFTDTQYF	TGTGCCAGCTCACCGGGACTAGCGGGAGTTTTATTCTTCACAGATACGCAGTATTTT
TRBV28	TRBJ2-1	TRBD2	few	CASSLTSGGRGNEQFF	TGTGCCAGCAGTCTGACTAGCGGGGGTCGAGGCAATGAGCAGTTCTTC
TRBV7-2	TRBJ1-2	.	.	CASSLADGNYGYTF	TGTGCCAGCAGCTTAGCCGACGGGAACTATGGCTACACCTTC
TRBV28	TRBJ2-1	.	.	CASSPGNYNEQFF	TGTGCCAGCTCGCCAGGGAACTACAATGAGCAGTTCTTC
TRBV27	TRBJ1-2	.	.	CASSFAGPYGYTF	TGTGCCAGCAGTTTTGCGGGACCCTATGGCTACACCTTC
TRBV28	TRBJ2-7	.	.	CASSFPRVGQYF	TGTGCCAGCAGTTTCCCCCGTGTAGGGCAGTACTTC
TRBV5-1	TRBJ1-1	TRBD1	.	CASSLRPDRAEAFF	TGCGCCAGCAGCTTGCGCCCCGACAGGGCTGAAGCTTTCTTT
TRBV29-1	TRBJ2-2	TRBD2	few	CSVSTPRGGPTGELFF	TGCAGCGTTTCCACGCCTAGGGGAGGGCCAACCGGGGAGCTGTTTTTT
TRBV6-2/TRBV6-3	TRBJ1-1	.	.	CASSQGTEAFF	TGTGCCAGCAGCCAGGGAACTGAAGCTTTCTTT
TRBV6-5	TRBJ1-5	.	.	CASSYFSDQPQHF	TGTGCCAGCAGTTACTTTAGCGATCAGCCCCAGCATTTT
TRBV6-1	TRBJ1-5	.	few	CASSENQNQPQHF	TGTGCCAGCAGTGAAAACCAAAATCAGCCCCAGCATTTT
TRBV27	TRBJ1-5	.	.	CASSALGGVEGYSNQPQHF	TGTGCCAGCAGTGCCCTCGGGGGAGTGGAAGGTTATAGCAATCAGCCCCAGCATTTT
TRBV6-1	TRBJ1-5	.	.	CASSDNRNQPQHF	TGTGCCAGCAGTGACAACAGAAATCAGCCCCAGCATTTT